The present T cell receptor (beta chain) was sequenced within a study of patients and donors after allogeneic stem cell transplantation. The CDR3 consists of 13 residues. From germline, CDR1 is ENHRY and CDR2 SYGVKD. V was clipped by 7 bases and J by 1 base, with 8 bases between them. TCRdb re-called the RT-PCR reads through MiXCR, storing one row per CDR3 protein. The sample lists fewer than 500,000 distinct CDR3 sequences, roughly 17% occurring once. Material: blood, either unsorted or a sorted T cell fraction (not recorded which). The J gene is TRBJ1-5, the V gene TRBV10-3; the D is unclear. The sequence derives from a human donor who was either an allogeneic HSCT recipient or a stem cell or donor lymphocyte infusion donor (not recorded which). It is not recorded whose cells these are; they may come from a transplant donor. DNA for the CDR3: TGTGCCATCAATTCGAGAAGCAATCAGCCCCAGCATTTT. It encodes CAINSRSNQPQHF.